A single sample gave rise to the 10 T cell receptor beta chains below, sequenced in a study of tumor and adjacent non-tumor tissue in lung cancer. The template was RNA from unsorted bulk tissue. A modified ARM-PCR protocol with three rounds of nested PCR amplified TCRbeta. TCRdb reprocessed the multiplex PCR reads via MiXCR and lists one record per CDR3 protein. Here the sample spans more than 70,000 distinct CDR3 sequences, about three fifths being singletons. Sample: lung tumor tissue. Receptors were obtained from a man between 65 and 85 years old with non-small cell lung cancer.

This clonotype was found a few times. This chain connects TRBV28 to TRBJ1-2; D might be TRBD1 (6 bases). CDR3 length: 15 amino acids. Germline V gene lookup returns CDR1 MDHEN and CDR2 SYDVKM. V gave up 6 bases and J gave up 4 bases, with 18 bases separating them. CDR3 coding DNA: TGTGCCAGCAGACAAACCCAGGGGACTGCCTATGGCTACACCTTC. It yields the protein CASRQTQGTAYGYTF.

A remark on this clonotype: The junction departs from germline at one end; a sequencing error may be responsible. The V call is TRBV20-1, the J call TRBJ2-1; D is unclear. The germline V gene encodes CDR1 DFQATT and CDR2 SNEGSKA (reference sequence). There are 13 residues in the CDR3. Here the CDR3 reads CSPRAASYNEKFF. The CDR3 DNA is TGCAGTCCCCGGGCGGCTTCCTACAATGAGAAGTTCTTC.

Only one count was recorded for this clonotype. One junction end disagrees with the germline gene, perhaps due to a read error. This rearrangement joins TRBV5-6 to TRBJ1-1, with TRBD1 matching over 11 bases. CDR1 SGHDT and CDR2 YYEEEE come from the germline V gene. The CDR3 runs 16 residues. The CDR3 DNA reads TGTGCCAACAGCCTATTCGGGACAGGGGGGTACACTGAAGCTTTCTTT. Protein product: CANSLFGTGGYTEAFF. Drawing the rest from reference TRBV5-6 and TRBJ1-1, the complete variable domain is DAGVTQSPTHLIKTRGQQVTLRCSPKSGHDTVSWYQQALGQGPQFIFQYYEEEERQRGNFPDRFSGHQFPNYSSELNVNALLLGDSALYLCANSLFGTGGYTEAFFGQGTRLTVV.

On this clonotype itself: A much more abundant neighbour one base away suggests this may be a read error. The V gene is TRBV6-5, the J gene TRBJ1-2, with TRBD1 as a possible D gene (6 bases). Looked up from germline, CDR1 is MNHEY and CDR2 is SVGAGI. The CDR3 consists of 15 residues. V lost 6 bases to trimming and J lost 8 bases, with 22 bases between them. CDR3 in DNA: TGTGCCAGCAGCCGGGACGGGGGCCTTCCCTGGGGCTACACCTTC. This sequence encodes CASSRDGGLPWGYTF.

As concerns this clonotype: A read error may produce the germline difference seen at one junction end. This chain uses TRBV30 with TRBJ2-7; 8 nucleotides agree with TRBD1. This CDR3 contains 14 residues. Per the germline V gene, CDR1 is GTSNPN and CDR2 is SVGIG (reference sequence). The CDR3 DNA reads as TGTGTCTGGAGTGTACTGGACAGGGTCTACGAGCAGTACTTC. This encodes CVWSVLDRVYEQYF.

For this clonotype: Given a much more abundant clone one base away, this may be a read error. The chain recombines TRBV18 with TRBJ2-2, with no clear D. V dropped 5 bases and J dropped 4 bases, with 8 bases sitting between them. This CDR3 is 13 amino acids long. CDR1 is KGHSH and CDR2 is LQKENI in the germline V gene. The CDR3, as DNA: TGTGCCAGCTCATCATCCATCACCGGGGAGCTGTTTTTT. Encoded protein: CASSSSITGELFF.

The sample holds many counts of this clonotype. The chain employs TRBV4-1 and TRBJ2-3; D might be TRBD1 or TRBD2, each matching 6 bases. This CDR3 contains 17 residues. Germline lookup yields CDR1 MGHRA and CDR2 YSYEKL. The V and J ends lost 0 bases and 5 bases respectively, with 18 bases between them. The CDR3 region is CASSQDLWGAAGDTQYF. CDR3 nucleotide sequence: TGCGCCAGCAGCCAAGATTTATGGGGGGCCGCGGGAGATACGCAGTATTTT.

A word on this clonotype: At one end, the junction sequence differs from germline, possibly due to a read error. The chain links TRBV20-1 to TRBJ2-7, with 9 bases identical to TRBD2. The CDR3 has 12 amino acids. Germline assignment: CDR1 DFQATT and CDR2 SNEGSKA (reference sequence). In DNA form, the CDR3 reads TGCGGTGCTATTCTAGCGGGATACGAGAAGTACTTC. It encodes CGAILAGYEKYF.

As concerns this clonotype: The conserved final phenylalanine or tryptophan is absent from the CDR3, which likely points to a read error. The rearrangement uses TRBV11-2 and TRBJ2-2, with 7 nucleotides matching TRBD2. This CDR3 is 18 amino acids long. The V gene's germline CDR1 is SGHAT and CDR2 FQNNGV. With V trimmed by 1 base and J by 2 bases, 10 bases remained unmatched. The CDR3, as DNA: TGTGCCAGCAGCTTAGCGATGGGGAGGGATCCTAACACCGGGGAGCTGTTTCTT. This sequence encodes CASSLAMGRDPNTGELFL.

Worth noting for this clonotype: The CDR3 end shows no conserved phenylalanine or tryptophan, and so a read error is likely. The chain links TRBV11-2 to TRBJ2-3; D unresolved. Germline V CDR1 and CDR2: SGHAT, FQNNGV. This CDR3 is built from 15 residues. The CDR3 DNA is TGTACCAGCAGCCCCATAGGAATCCGTACAGATACGCAGTATCTT. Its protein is CTSSPIGIRTDTQYL.